The rows below give T cell receptor beta chains drawn from one sample of a study of T cells in Graves' hyperthyroidism and ophthalmopathy. From the multiplex PCR reads, TCRdb called clonotypes with MiXCR, one entry per CDR3 protein. The table has some 360,000 distinct CDR3 sequences, over 15% seen once; the top ten hold roughly a sixth. Input material: blood. The receptors shown here come from a middle-aged woman with Graves' ophthalmopathy. CDR3s include the opening cysteine and the closing phenylalanine or tryptophan. The D gene is left open where the match is weak. Clone size is stated in some rows and not others, as once, few, many or a class when expanded.

j_call d_call v_call clone_size cdr3_nt cdr3_aa
TRBJ2-5 . TRBV20-1 many TGCAGTGCTAAAACGCCAGGGACCCAGTACTTC CSAKTPGTQYF
TRBJ2-5 . TRBV6-1 . TGTGCCAGCAGTCGGAGAGCAGCACTACGGACCCAGTACTTC CASSRRAALRTQYF
TRBJ1-2 . TRBV2 many TGTGCCAGCCAGAGGACAGATAACCCCTATGGCTACACCTTC CASQRTDNPYGYTF
TRBJ2-1 TRBD2 TRBV20-1 many TGCAGTGCTAGCCCCAGCGGGAGGGGGGGTGAGCAGTTCTTC CSASPSGRGGEQFF
TRBJ2-7 . TRBV7-2 many TGTGCCAGCAGCCCCGGGTTCGACGAGCAGTACTTC CASSPGFDEQYF
TRBJ2-5 . TRBV3-1 . TGTGCCAGCAGCCACGGGATTAGCAAAGAGACCCGGTACTTC CASSHGISKETRYF
TRBJ1-2 . TRBV29-1 many TGCAGCGTCGATACAGGGTTTTCTGGCTACACCTTC CSVDTGFSGYTF
TRBJ2-5 . TRBV12-3/TRBV12-4 few TGTGCCAGCACCGCTGTGGGGGCGGGGGTTCAAGAGACCCAGTACTTC CASTAVGAGVQETQYF
TRBJ2-5 . TRBV20-1 many TGCAGTGCTGCCCCTAATGGGCGGGACCAAGAGACCCAGTACTTC CSAAPNGRDQETQYF
TRBJ2-5 . TRBV6-1 many TGTGCCAGCAGTACGTACCTCGGAGAGACCCAGTGCTTC CASSTYLGETQCF
TRBJ2-1 TRBD2 TRBV5-1 many TGCGCCAGCAGGATAGCCGCGGGAGAACAGTTCTTC CASRIAAGEQFF
TRBJ2-5 . TRBV6-5 many TGTGCCAGCAGTTTACTCCCCGGAGAGACCCAGTACTTC CASSLLPGETQYF
TRBJ1-1 . TRBV11-2 many TGTGCCAGCAGCACCGGGGCGGGGAGAGCTTTCTTT CASSTGAGRAFF
TRBJ1-5 . TRBV2 many TGTGCCAGCAGTCTTGACAGGTCTGGGCCTTGGAAGCCCCAGCATTTT CASSLDRSGPWKPQHF
TRBJ2-5 TRBD2 TRBV28 many TGTGCCAGCAGTTCTGGTAGCGGGGGTCGAGAGACCCAGTACTTC CASSSGSGGRETQYF
TRBJ2-7 . TRBV27 many TGTGCCAGCAGTTTGCAGGGTCTGGAATCCTACGAGCAGTACTTC CASSLQGLESYEQYF
TRBJ2-5 TRBD2 TRBV30 many TGTGCCTGGAGCGTAAGAGCGGGGGTAGGGGAGACCCAGTACTTC CAWSVRAGVGETQYF
TRBJ2-7 . TRBV19 many TGTGCCAGCAGTTTGGACATGTCCTACGAGCAGTACTTC CASSLDMSYEQYF
TRBJ1-5 TRBD1 TRBV7-8 many TGTGCCAGCAGCACCCACAACAGGGGAGGGTCGGGTCAGCCCCAGCATTTT CASSTHNRGGSGQPQHF
TRBJ2-4 . TRBV19 . TGTGCCAGTAGTAGAAATCCGGGGGATCACAAAAACATTCAGTACTTC CASSRNPGDHKNIQYF
TRBJ1-3 . TRBV5-8 many TGTGCCAGCAGCTTGATATCTCGCTCTGGAAACACCATATATTTT CASSLISRSGNTIYF
TRBJ1-2 . TRBV6-1 many TGTGCCAGCAGAGACCTCTATGGCTACACCTTC CASRDLYGYTF
TRBJ2-5 TRBD2 TRBV18 . TGTGCCAGCTCACCAAATAGACTAGCGGGAGGACAAGAGACCCAGTACTTC CASSPNRLAGGQETQYF
TRBJ2-5 TRBD2 TRBV19 many TGTGCCAGTACCCCGGGCAGGACTAGCGGGAAAGAGACCCAGTACTTC CASTPGRTSGKETQYF
TRBJ2-7 . TRBV12-3/TRBV12-4 many TGTGCCAGCAGTTTTGATTTTATGGGCGAGCAGTACTTC CASSFDFMGEQYF
TRBJ1-2 . TRBV6-2/TRBV6-3 many TGTGCCAGCAGTTACGAAGACAGCATCTATGGCTACACCTTC CASSYEDSIYGYTF
TRBJ2-7 . TRBV20-1 many TGCAGTGCGGGCACAGGCCGCGGAGGGGGGCCCTACGAGCAGTACTTC CSAGTGRGGGPYEQYF
TRBJ2-5 TRBD1 TRBV20-1 many TGCAGTGCTAGTCCATCAGGGGGTGTAGAGACCCAGTACTTC CSASPSGGVETQYF
TRBJ2-5 . TRBV6-1 many TGTGCCAGCAGTCGAATCCGAGGGGTGGGGCCCCAAGAGACCCAGTACTTC CASSRIRGVGPQETQYF
TRBJ1-1 . TRBV20-1 . TGCAGTGGGGGGCAAGAGCCTATGAACACTGAAGCTTTCTTT CSGGQEPMNTEAFF
TRBJ2-2 . TRBV6-1 many TGTGCCAGCAAAGCCGGGGAGCTGTTTTTT CASKAGELFF
TRBJ2-7 . TRBV6-1 . TGTGCCAGCAGGCTATCGGTCTTAGGGTCCTACGAGCAGTACTTC CASRLSVLGSYEQYF
TRBJ2-2 . TRBV19 . TGTGCCAGTAAACTAGATACTGTGGGCACCGGGGAGCTGTTTTTT CASKLDTVGTGELFF
TRBJ2-7 TRBD2 TRBV28 few TGTGCCAGCAGTACCTTTACTTGGGGGGGAGGCGAGCAGTACTTC CASSTFTWGGGEQYF
TRBJ1-3 . TRBV9 many TGTGCCAGCAGCGAACGGGACCGCATCTCTGGAAACACCATATATTTT CASSERDRISGNTIYF
TRBJ2-2 . TRBV7-6 many TGTGCCAGCAGCTTAAGTGCGGAAGCGAACACCGGGGAGCTGTTTTTT CASSLSAEANTGELFF
TRBJ2-6 . TRBV6-1 . TGTGCCAGCAGGCGGGACACTGGGGCCAACGTCCTGACTTTC CASRRDTGANVLTF
TRBJ1-1 . TRBV10-3 . TGTGCCATCAGTGAGGGGTCCATGAACACTGAAGCTTTCTTT CAISEGSMNTEAFF
TRBJ1-1 . TRBV5-1 few TGCGCCAGCAGCTTGATTCCTCTGGGGCTGGGGAACACTGAAGCTTTCTTT CASSLIPLGLGNTEAFF
TRBJ2-5 TRBD2 TRBV12-3/TRBV12-4 many TGTGCCAGCACCCCTGGCGGCTCAGCACTAGCGGGAGGGACCCAGTACTTC CASTPGGSALAGGTQYF
TRBJ2-2 . TRBV6-2/TRBV6-3 many TGTGCCAGCAGTCTCACAAAGACCGGGGAGCTGTTTTTT CASSLTKTGELFF
TRBJ1-6 TRBD1 TRBV15 many TGTGCCGCGGGGGGACAGAGCTATTCACCCCTCCACTTT CAAGGQSYSPLHF
TRBJ2-6 . TRBV28 many TGTGCCAGCAGTATAGCTAGCACTGGGGCCAACGTCCTGACTTTC CASSIASTGANVLTF
TRBJ1-1 . TRBV19 . TGTGCCAGTAGTGAGGGACTGCTTAGGGGAGCTTTCTTT CASSEGLLRGAFF
TRBJ1-1 TRBD1 TRBV6-1 many TGTGCCAGCACACGGGGACAGGGGAACACTGAAGCTTTCTTT CASTRGQGNTEAFF
TRBJ2-5 . TRBV2 many TGTGCCAGCAGTGAACCCCGGACAGTACGCGAGACCCAGCACTTC CASSEPRTVRETQHF
TRBJ1-2 . TRBV28 many TGTGCCAGCAGTTTACGGAGGTTCGATGGCTACACCTTC CASSLRRFDGYTF
TRBJ2-5 TRBD2 TRBV11-2 . TGTGCCAGCAGCTTAGATGGGACTAGGGGAGAGACCCAGTACTTC CASSLDGTRGETQYF
TRBJ2-5 TRBD2 TRBV12-3/TRBV12-4 many TGTGCCAGCAGTCGCTCGACTAGCGGGAGTGCAGAGACCCAGTACTTC CASSRSTSGSAETQYF
TRBJ1-1 TRBD1 TRBV11-1 many TGTGCCAGCAGCCCCTCCGCTAGGGGGCCGAACACTGAAGCTTTCTTT CASSPSARGPNTEAFF
TRBJ1-1 TRBD1 TRBV12-3/TRBV12-4 many TGTGCCAGCAGTCCGACAGGGGGTATCACTGAAGCTTTCTTT CASSPTGGITEAFF
TRBJ1-1 . TRBV10-3 many TGTGCCACCTCGACAGGAGTGTCGAACACTGAAGCTTTCTTT CATSTGVSNTEAFF
TRBJ2-5 TRBD2 TRBV5-1 many TGCGCCAGCAGATACCTAGCGGGATGGGTTCGAGAGACCCAGTACTTC CASRYLAGWVRETQYF
TRBJ2-5 . TRBV13 many TGTGCCAGCAGCTCCCCTAGGGGGTCAGTTACGGAAGAGACCCAGTACTTC CASSSPRGSVTEETQYF
TRBJ1-2 . TRBV30 many TGTGCCTGGAGTGTACAAGGGATCAATGGCTACACCTTC CAWSVQGINGYTF
TRBJ2-3 TRBD2 TRBV11-1 many TGTGCCAGCAGCCCAGCGGGAGGGTCCACAGATACGCAGTATTTT CASSPAGGSTDTQYF
TRBJ2-2 . TRBV19 many TGTGCCAGTTGGAGGGGCTTGAACACCGGGGAGCTGTTTTTT CASWRGLNTGELFF
TRBJ2-3 TRBD1 TRBV2 many TGTGCCAGCAGAAGACCGACAGGGCTATTTGCGCAGTATTTT CASRRPTGLFAQYF
TRBJ1-5 . TRBV6-1 . TGTGCCAGCAATCTTTATCCACAGCCTAATCAGCCCCAGCATTTT CASNLYPQPNQPQHF
TRBJ2-5 TRBD2 TRBV11-2 many TGTGCCAGCAGCTTAGGGGGACTAGCGGAAGAGACCCAGTACTTC CASSLGGLAEETQYF